This note documents a single T cell receptor (beta chain) sequence. Profiling relied on immunoSEQ multiplex PCR, and the TCRdb table lists in-frame clones only, not all of them. The sample carries over 300,000 clones, 65% to 90% recorded once. This entry comes from a study of blood T cell repertoires in COVID-19. The CDR3 contains 17 residues. V was clipped by 5 bases and J by 4 bases, with 18 bases between them. Germline V lookup: CDR1 LNHDA, CDR2 SQIVND (reference sequence). This clonotype was sampled from a human donor in a cohort sampled during active COVID-19. Source material: peripheral blood. The chain has TRBV19 and TRBJ2-6; the D gene is possibly TRBD1 (5 bases). CDR3 nucleotide sequence: TGTGCCAGTAGTCGCCCCCGCAGGGATAGAGGGGCCAACGTCCTGACTTTC. It is translated as CASSRPRRDRGANVLTF. Full variable domain (rest looked up from reference TRBV19 and TRBJ2-6): DGGITQSPKYLFRKEGQNVTLSCEQNLNHDAMYWYRQDPGQGLRLIYYSQIVNDFQKGDIAEGYSVSREKKESFPLTVTSAQKNPTAFYLCASSRPRRDRGANVLTFGAGSRLTVL.